Below are 14 T cell receptor beta chains sequenced from a single sample in a study of shared clonotypes between healthy human individuals. Profiled with immunoSEQ multiplex PCR; TCRdb holds only in-frame clones, not every one. The sample carries 2 million to 2.5 million clones, more than 80% recorded once. Sequencing was done on a sample of naive CD4+ T cells from PBMCs. Subset here: CD45RA+ positively selected. The receptors stem from a man younger than 35 in good health. Some clones in this sample may be carry-over from other donors' samples.

To note about this clone: This specimen includes other DNA sequences encoding the same CDR3. This CDR3 reads CASSRGQGSETQYF. The CDR3 DNA reads TGCGCCAGCAGTCGAGGGCAGGGTTCGGAGACCCAGTACTTC. The rearrangement joins TRBV5-1 to TRBJ2-5, with D perhaps assigned TRBD1 or TRBD2 (5 bases each). The V gene lost 5 bases and the J gene lost 5 bases, with 16 bases spanning the gap. Per germline, CDR1 SGHRS and CDR2 YFSETQ. CDR3 length: 14 amino acids.

This rearrangement joins TRBV11-2 to TRBJ1-3, with a tentative D call TRBD1 (6 bases). Between the trimmed V and J ends, which lost 3 bases and 0 bases, there was a span of 12 bases. Germline loops: CDR1 SGHAT, CDR2 FQNNGV. This CDR3 has 16 amino acids. The CDR3 DNA follows: TGTGCCAGCAGCTTCGGACAGCCGAGCTCTGGAAACACCATATATTTT. As protein: CASSFGQPSSGNTIYF.

Turning to this clone: Other DNA sequences within the sample encode an identical CDR3. The chain is built from TRBV9 and TRBJ1-2; TRBD1 matches at 12 bases. Losses at the gene ends were 2 bases for V and 5 bases for J; bases not matched to a gene: 4. This CDR3 is 15 amino acids long. Per the germline V gene, CDR1 is SGDLS and CDR2 is YYNGEE. CDR3 protein: CASSVGQGARYGYTF. CDR3 bases: TGTGCCAGCAGCGTGGGACAGGGGGCGAGGTATGGCTACACCTTC.

The chain couples TRBV18 to TRBJ2-3; D possibly corresponds to TRBD2 (6 bases). The CDR3 has 15 residues. Looked up from germline, CDR1 is KGHSH and CDR2 is LQKENI. Between the trimmed V and J ends, which lost 6 bases and 2 bases, there was a span of 15 bases. In DNA, the CDR3 is TGTGCCAGCTCCACCGCCCAGGGACTCACAGATACGCAGTATTTT. This codes for CASSTAQGLTDTQYF. The variable domain in full, completed from reference TRBV18 and TRBJ2-3, reads NAGVMQNPRHLVRRRGQEARLRCSPMKGHSHVYWYRQLPEEGLKFMVYLQKENIIDESGMPKERFSAEFPKEGPSILRIQQVVRGDSAAYFCASSTAQGLTDTQYFGPGTRLTVL.

The rearrangement joins TRBV7-2 to TRBJ2-1, with D possibly TRBD2 on 5 matching bases. Per germline, CDR1 SGHTA and CDR2 FQGNSA. The CDR3 runs to 15 residues. V was clipped by 1 base and J by 8 bases, with 15 bases between them. The CDR3 loop is CASSLGAAWRDEQFF. The DNA for the CDR3 is TGTGCCAGCAGCTTAGGGGCCGCTTGGCGGGATGAGCAGTTCTTC. The variable domain in full, with the rest retrieved from reference TRBV7-2 and TRBJ2-1, is GAGVSQSPSNKVTEKGKDVELRCDPISGHTALYWYRQSLGQGLEFLIYFQGNSAPDKSGLPSDRFSAERTGGSVSTLTIQRTQQEDSAVYLCASSLGAAWRDEQFFGPGTRLTVL.

This chain connects TRBV7-9 to TRBJ2-3; 13 nucleotides agree with TRBD2. J lost 4 bases, V lost 1 base, and 5 bases had no gene match. This CDR3 has 17 residues. The germline gives CDR1 SEHNR, CDR2 FQNEAQ (reference sequence). CDR3 sequence (DNA): TGTGCCAGCAGCTTAGAAAGGACTAGCGGGAGTTCAGATACGCAGTATTTT. Translation gives CASSLERTSGSSDTQYF.

In its sample, this clone was seen once. The chain carries TRBV5-4 and TRBJ2-6; no firm D call. Trimming took 0 bases from V and 1 from J, leaving 11 bases between them. This CDR3 region has 17 residues. Germline V gene data show CDR1 as SGHNT and CDR2 as YYREEE (reference sequence). Here the CDR3 DNA reads TGTGCCAGCAGCTTGGATCCCCCGAGTTCTGGGGCCAACGTCCTGACTTTC. Translated: CASSLDPPSSGANVLTF.

As concerns this clone: This sample also contains other DNA sequences that code for the same CDR3. V gene TRBV18 combines with J gene TRBJ1-5; the D is unclear. This CDR3 is built from 13 residues. Germline V lookup: CDR1 KGHSH, CDR2 LQKENI. V was cut by 2 bases and J by 3 bases, with 5 bases left in between. The CDR3 loop reads CASSPGPNQPQHF. CDR3 DNA sequence: TGTGCCAGCTCACCAGGACCCAATCAGCCCCAGCATTTT.

The V gene is TRBV12-5, the J gene TRBJ1-3, with D maybe TRBD1 (5 bases). V was cut by 2 bases and J by 8 bases, with 10 bases left in between. Per the germline V gene, CDR1 is LGHNT and CDR2 is FRNRAP. The CDR3 length is 13 residues. In nucleotides, the CDR3 is TGTGCTAGTGGTTTGCTGGGGGGAGACACCATATATTTT. It encodes CASGLLGGDTIYF.

This chain connects TRBV11-2 to TRBJ2-1, with a weak D call TRBD2 (6 bases). V dropped 3 bases and J dropped 2 bases, with 11 bases sitting between them. CDR3 size: 15 residues. CDR1 SGHAT and CDR2 FQNNGV come from the germline V gene. The CDR3 protein is CASSLRDRTYNEQFF. The DNA for the CDR3 is TGTGCCAGCAGCTTGCGGGATCGCACCTACAATGAGCAGTTCTTC.

The chain is built from TRBV15 and TRBJ2-7; D might be TRBD2 (6 bases). The CDR3 is 13 residues long. V lost 7 bases and J 7 bases, leaving 17 bases between the germline ends. The germline V gene encodes CDR1 LNHNV and CDR2 YYDKDF (reference sequence). CDR3 sequence: CATTRERAGEQYF. As DNA, the CDR3 is TGTGCCACCACGCGGGAACGTGCGGGAGAGCAGTACTTC.

The V and J genes are TRBV5-4 and TRBJ1-3; tentatively, D is TRBD1 (6 bases). This CDR3 spans 15 amino acids. V was cut by 4 bases and J by 2 bases, with 13 bases left in between. From germline, CDR1 is SGHNT and CDR2 YYREEE (reference sequence). The CDR3 DNA reads as TGTGCCAGCAGCCCAGAGGGGGGAACTGGAAACACCATATATTTT. Translating gives CASSPEGGTGNTIYF.

Here the CDR3 DNA reads TGCAGCGCCCCCGGGGGAGGCCGCGGCTACACCTTC. Translation: CSAPGGGRGYTF. This chain connects TRBV29-1 to TRBJ1-2; D might be TRBD1 (5 bases). The V and J ends lost 7 bases and 8 bases respectively, with 17 bases between them. From germline, CDR1 is SQVTM and CDR2 ANQGSEA. The CDR3 sequence is 12 residues long.

The chain employs TRBV28 and TRBJ1-2; unclear D gene. Germline CDR1 MDHEN, CDR2 SYDVKM. This CDR3 comprises 18 residues. V shed 4 bases and J shed 3 bases, with 24 bases lying between them. CDR3 DNA: TGTGCCAGCAGTTCCTTTCCCCCTTTCCGGAGTTGGGACTATGGCTACACCTTC. It specifies CASSSFPPFRSWDYGYTF.